Sequencing of this T cell receptor beta chain was carried out in a study of OX40 agonist ivuxolimab in advanced cancers. Study at large: People who had prior anti-PD-1, anti-PD-L1 or anti-CTLA-4 therapy could take part, and roughly 40% had some.

CDR1 and CDR2 (germline): MNHNS, SASEGT. The CDR3 is made up of 14 amino acids. J lost 6 bases, V lost 4 bases, and 5 bases had no gene match. The data were produced by immunoSEQ multiplex PCR, yet TCRdb's version contains in-frame clones alone and is incomplete. The table includes over 150,000 clones, roughly 94% detected once. The J gene is TRBJ1-2, the V gene TRBV6-1; 10 bases are shared with TRBD1. The sequence was obtained from an adult with an advanced solid tumor such as melanoma, head and neck, liver or kidney cancer. The sequencing here drew on CD4+ or CD8+ T cells sorted from blood, taken in a trial of the OX40 agonist ivuxolimab. The CDR3 sequence: CASSGSGTGDGYTF. Here the CDR3 DNA reads TGTGCCAGCAGTGGATCCGGGACAGGGGATGGCTACACCTTC.